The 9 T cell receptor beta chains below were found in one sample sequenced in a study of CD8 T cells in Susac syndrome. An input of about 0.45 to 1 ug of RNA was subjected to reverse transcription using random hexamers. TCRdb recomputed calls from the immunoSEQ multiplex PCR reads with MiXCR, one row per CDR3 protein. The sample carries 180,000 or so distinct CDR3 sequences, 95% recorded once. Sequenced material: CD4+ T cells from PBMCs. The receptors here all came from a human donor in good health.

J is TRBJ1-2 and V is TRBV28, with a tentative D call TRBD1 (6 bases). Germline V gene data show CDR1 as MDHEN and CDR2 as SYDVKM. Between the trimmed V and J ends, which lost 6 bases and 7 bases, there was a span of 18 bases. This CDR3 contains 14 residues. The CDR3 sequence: CASRDPGQFFGYTF. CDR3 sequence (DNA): TGTGCCAGCAGGGATCCGGGACAATTTTTTGGCTACACCTTC.

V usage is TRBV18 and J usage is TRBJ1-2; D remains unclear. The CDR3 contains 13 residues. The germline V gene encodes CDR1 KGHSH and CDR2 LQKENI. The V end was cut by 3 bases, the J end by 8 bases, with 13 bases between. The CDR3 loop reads CASSPMGPPGYTF. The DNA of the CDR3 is TGTGCCAGCTCACCGATGGGCCCCCCGGGCTACACCTTC.

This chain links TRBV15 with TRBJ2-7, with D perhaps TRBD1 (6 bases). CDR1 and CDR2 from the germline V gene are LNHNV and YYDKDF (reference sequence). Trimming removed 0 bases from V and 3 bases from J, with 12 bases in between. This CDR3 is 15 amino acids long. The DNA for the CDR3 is TGTGCCACCAGCAGAGATCCACAAGGGGGCTACGAGCAGTACTTC. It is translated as CATSRDPQGGYEQYF.

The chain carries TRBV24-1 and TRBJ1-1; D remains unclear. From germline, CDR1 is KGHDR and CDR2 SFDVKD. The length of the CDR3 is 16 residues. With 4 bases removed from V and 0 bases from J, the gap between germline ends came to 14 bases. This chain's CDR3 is CATSDPRRPMNTEAFF. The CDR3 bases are TGTGCCACCAGTGACCCTAGAAGACCCATGAACACTGAAGCTTTCTTT.

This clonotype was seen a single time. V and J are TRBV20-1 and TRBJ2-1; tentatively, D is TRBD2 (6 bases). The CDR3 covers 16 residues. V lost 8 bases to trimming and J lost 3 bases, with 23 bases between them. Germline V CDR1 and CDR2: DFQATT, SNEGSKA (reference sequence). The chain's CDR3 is CSRTIWGGGVYNEQFF. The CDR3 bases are TGCAGTAGGACGATCTGGGGCGGAGGGGTCTACAATGAGCAGTTCTTC.

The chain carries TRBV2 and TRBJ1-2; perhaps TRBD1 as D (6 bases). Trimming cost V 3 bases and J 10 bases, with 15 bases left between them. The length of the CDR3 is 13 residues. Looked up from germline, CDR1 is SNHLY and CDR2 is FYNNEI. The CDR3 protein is CASSDRTGTHYTF. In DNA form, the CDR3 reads TGTGCCAGCAGTGATCGGACCGGGACACACTACACCTTC. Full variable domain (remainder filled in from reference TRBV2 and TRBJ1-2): EPEVTQTPSHQVTQMGQEVILRCVPISNHLYFYWYRQILGQKVEFLVSFYNNEISEKSEIFDDQFSVERPDGSNFTLKIRSTKLEDSAMYFCASSDRTGTHYTFGSGTRLTVV.

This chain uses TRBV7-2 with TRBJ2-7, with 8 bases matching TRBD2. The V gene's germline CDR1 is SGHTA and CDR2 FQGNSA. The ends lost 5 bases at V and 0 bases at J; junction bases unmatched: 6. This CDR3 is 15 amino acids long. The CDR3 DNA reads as TGTGCCAGCAGCCCCAACGGGGGGGCCTCCTACGAGCAGTACTTC. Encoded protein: CASSPNGGASYEQYF.

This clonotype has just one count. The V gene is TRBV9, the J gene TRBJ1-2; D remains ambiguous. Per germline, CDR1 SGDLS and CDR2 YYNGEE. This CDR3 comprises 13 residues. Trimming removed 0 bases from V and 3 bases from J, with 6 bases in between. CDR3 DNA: TGTGCCAGCAGCGTAGAGAGTTACTATGGCTACACCTTC. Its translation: CASSVESYYGYTF. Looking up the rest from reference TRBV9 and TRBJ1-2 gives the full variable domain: DSGVTQTPKHLITATGQRVTLRCSPRSGDLSVYWYQQSLDQGLQFLIQYYNGEERAKGNILERFSAQQFPDLHSELNLSSLELGDSALYFCASSVESYYGYTFGSGTRLTVV.

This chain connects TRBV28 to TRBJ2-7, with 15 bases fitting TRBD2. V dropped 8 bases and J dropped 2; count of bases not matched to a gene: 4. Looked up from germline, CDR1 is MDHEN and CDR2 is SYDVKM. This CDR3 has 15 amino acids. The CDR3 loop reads CASGTSGRSPYEQYV. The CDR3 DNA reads TGTGCCAGCGGGACTAGCGGGAGGTCTCCCTACGAGCAGTACGTC.